The 28 T cell receptor beta chains in this list originate from one sample, sequenced in a study of OX40 agonist ivuxolimab in advanced cancers. The data were produced by immunoSEQ multiplex PCR, yet TCRdb's version contains in-frame clones alone and is incomplete. The table has around 26,000 clones, around 81% seen once; the top ten hold around 32%. The sequences come from CD4+ or CD8+ T cells sorted from blood, collected in a trial of the OX40 agonist ivuxolimab. These receptor sequences come from an adult with an advanced solid tumor such as melanoma, head and neck, liver or kidney cancer.

This clone occurred a few times. The chain couples TRBV28 to TRBJ2-7, with D unresolved. CDR1 is MDHEN, CDR2 SYDVKM, per germline. V lost 6 bases to trimming and J lost 7 bases, with 10 bases between them. The CDR3 consists of 11 residues. Written as DNA, the CDR3 is TGTGCCAGCAGGCGTATAGAGGAGCAGTACTTC. Its translation is CASRRIEEQYF.

The chain uses TRBV30 and TRBJ2-7; D not certain. Trimming left V 0 bases short and J 3 bases short, with 9 bases between. The CDR3 has 13 amino acids. The V gene's germline CDR1 is GTSNPN and CDR2 SVGIG (reference sequence). The CDR3 DNA reads as TGTGCCTGGAGTGTTATGGATTACTACGAGCAGTACTTC. This codes for CAWSVMDYYEQYF.

The chain is built from TRBV30 and TRBJ2-7; possibly TRBD2 for D (5 bases). Germline loops: CDR1 GTSNPN, CDR2 SVGIG (reference sequence). This CDR3 spans 13 amino acids. Trimming left V 3 bases short and J 2 bases short, with 11 bases between. The CDR3 region has the DNA TGTGCCTGGAGCGTCGGGGATGCCTACGAGCAGTACTTC. Protein sequence: CAWSVGDAYEQYF.

The chain carries TRBV11-2 and TRBJ2-1, with 9 bases fitting TRBD1. V lost 5 bases and J lost 1; bases outside the gene matches: 9. The length of the CDR3 is 17 residues. Germline lookup yields CDR1 SGHAT and CDR2 FQNNGV. This CDR3 reads CASSQDRGRLSYNEQFF. The CDR3 coding sequence is TGTGCCAGCAGCCAGGACAGGGGCCGTTTGTCCTACAATGAGCAGTTCTTC.

This chain links TRBV30 with TRBJ1-2; possibly TRBD1 for D (6 bases). CDR3 length: 13 residues. Trimming took off 1 base at V and 1 base at J, with 7 bases between the two ends. Germline CDR1 and CDR2: GTSNPN and SVGIG (reference sequence). The CDR3 nucleotides read TGTGCCTGGAGTGGGGACAATAACTATGGCTACACCTTC. It translates to CAWSGDNNYGYTF.

Here the CDR3 DNA reads TGTGCCACCAGGGGAAGGGACAGGGGGCTTGGAATCGGGGAGCTGTTTTTT. Residues: CATRGRDRGLGIGELFF. The chain links TRBV15 to TRBJ2-2; 12 nucleotides agree with TRBD1. After removal of 6 bases from V and 7 bases from J, the junction contained 12 bases not matched to a gene. The CDR3 runs to 17 residues. Germline-derived CDR1 and CDR2 are LNHNV and YYDKDF (reference sequence).

V gene TRBV9 combines with J gene TRBJ2-7; 9 bases line up with TRBD2. The V segment lost 0 bases and the J segment 2 bases; nucleotides outside the gene matches: 3. CDR1 is SGDLS, CDR2 YYNGEE, per germline. The CDR3 spans 15 residues. CDR3: CASSVGLAETYEQYF. The CDR3 nucleotides read TGTGCCAGCAGCGTAGGACTAGCGGAAACCTACGAGCAGTACTTC.

There are many counts of this clone. V usage is TRBV5-5 and J usage is TRBJ2-7; 7 nucleotides align to TRBD2. The CDR3 runs 14 residues. V lost 2 bases and J lost 5; bases outside the gene matches: 7. Germline CDR1 and CDR2: SGHKS and YYEKEE (reference sequence). The CDR3 nucleotides are TGTGCCAGCAGCTTAGCGGGACCCAGCCACGAGCAGTACTTC. Translated, it gives CASSLAGPSHEQYF.

The rearrangement uses TRBV7-9 and TRBJ2-7, with D uncertain. V was clipped by 0 bases and J by 7 bases, with 4 bases between them. The CDR3 is made up of 11 amino acids. CDR1 is SEHNR, CDR2 FQNEAQ, per germline (reference sequence). The CDR3 loop is CASSLAWEQYF. CDR3 sequence (DNA): TGTGCCAGCAGCTTAGCGTGGGAGCAGTACTTC. Filled out from reference TRBV7-9 and TRBJ2-7, the complete variable domain reads DTGVSQNPRHKITKRGQNVTFRCDPISEHNRLYWYRQTLGQGPEFLTYFQNEAQLEKSRLLSDRFSAERPKGSFSTLEIQRTEQGDSAMYLCASSLAWEQYFGPGTRLTVT.

The genes are TRBV6-5 and TRBJ2-1, with 8 positions matching TRBD2. The length of the CDR3 is 14 residues. J gave up 7 bases and V 4 bases, and 6 bases lay outside the gene matches. Germline V CDR1 and CDR2: MNHEY, SVGAGI. The CDR3 is CASSWAGGLNEQFF. The CDR3 bases are TGTGCCAGCAGTTGGGCGGGGGGCCTGAATGAGCAGTTCTTC.

CDR3 protein: CASSQRGDLPEQYF. The DNA of the CDR3 is TGCGCCAGCAGCCAAAGAGGTGACCTACCCGAGCAGTACTTC. The chain links TRBV4-1 to TRBJ2-7; D gene unclear. The germline CDR1 and CDR2 sequences are MGHRA and YSYEKL. V lost 2 bases and J 6 bases, leaving 14 bases between the germline ends. The CDR3 runs 14 residues.

The gene calls are TRBV4-1 and TRBJ2-7; D call uncertain. CDR1 is MGHRA, CDR2 YSYEKL, per germline. The CDR3 loop spans 15 amino acids. V lost 0 bases to trimming and J lost 7 bases, with 16 bases between them. CDR3: CASSQDWFGLWEQYF. Here the CDR3 DNA reads TGCGCCAGCAGCCAAGATTGGTTCGGCTTGTGGGAGCAGTACTTC.

This clone was seen more than once but under ten times. V usage is TRBV10-1 and J usage is TRBJ1-1; the D is unclear. The CDR3 totals 13 residues. Trimming removed 8 bases from V and 3 bases from J, with 13 bases in between. The V gene's germline CDR1 is WNHNN and CDR2 SYGVQD (reference sequence). Here the CDR3 DNA reads TGCGCCAGCTCCCCCGGGATGGACACTGAAGCTTTCTTT. It is translated as CASSPGMDTEAFF.

This chain joins TRBV9 and TRBJ2-3, with 7 positions matching TRBD2. Looked up from germline, CDR1 is SGDLS and CDR2 is YYNGEE. V trimming: 0 bases; J trimming: 5 bases; junction bases outside the gene matches: 9. This CDR3 contains 16 residues. The CDR3 bases are TGTGCCAGCAGCGTAGGGGCGGGAGCCGGAGAAGATACGCAGTATTTT. Residues: CASSVGAGAGEDTQYF.

This clone was picked up one time. The chain has TRBV6-5 and TRBJ2-6; no reliable D call. The CDR3 length is 15 residues. Trimming took 6 bases from V and 2 from J, leaving 11 bases between them. Germline CDR1 reads MNHEY; CDR2 reads SVGAGI. CDR3 nucleotides: TGTGCCAGCAGACACCCTCCCCCTGGGGCCAACGTCCTGACTTTC. It yields the protein CASRHPPPGANVLTF.

The rearrangement joins TRBV30 to TRBJ1-6; D gene unclear. Germline CDR1 GTSNPN, CDR2 SVGIG (reference sequence). V shed 0 bases and J shed 0 bases, with 12 bases lying between them. The CDR3 length is 17 residues. CDR3 protein: CAWSVPQTSSYNSPLHF. CDR3 in DNA: TGTGCCTGGAGTGTACCCCAGACGAGCTCCTATAATTCACCCCTCCACTTT.

J is TRBJ2-3 and V is TRBV29-1, with 7 bases matching TRBD2. The CDR3 totals 13 residues. CDR1 is SQVTM and CDR2 is ANQGSEA in the germline V gene. V shed 4 bases and J 1 base; nucleotides not matched to a gene: 2. CDR3: CSVVSGRTDTQYF. The CDR3 DNA is TGCAGCGTTGTTAGCGGGCGCACAGATACGCAGTATTTT.

The genes are TRBV5-4 and TRBJ2-1; 7 bases are a match to TRBD1. This CDR3 has 16 residues. Germline V gene data show CDR1 as SGHNT and CDR2 as YYREEE (reference sequence). With 3 bases clipped from V and 0 bases from J, the junction kept 6 bases outside the gene matches. CDR3 sequence: CASSSYRGYSYNEQFF. The CDR3 DNA follows: TGTGCCAGCAGCTCCTACAGGGGCTACTCCTACAATGAGCAGTTCTTC.

Only a few counts were recorded for this clone. The chain is built from TRBV28 and TRBJ1-5, with D unresolved. This CDR3 contains 14 residues. Between the trimmed V and J ends, which lost 5 bases and 0 bases, there was a span of 8 bases. Germline-derived CDR1 and CDR2 are MDHEN and SYDVKM. The CDR3 DNA follows: TGTGCCAGCAGTCTCCGATATAGCAATCAGCCCCAGCATTTT. It specifies CASSLRYSNQPQHF.

The V call is TRBV5-5, the J call TRBJ1-2; D gene uncertain. Trimming cost V 1 base and J 2 bases, with 6 bases left between them. The germline V gene encodes CDR1 SGHKS and CDR2 YYEKEE (reference sequence). This CDR3 region has 13 residues. CDR3 sequence: CASSLTHNYGYTF. CDR3 DNA sequence: TGTGCCAGCAGCTTGACGCACAACTATGGCTACACCTTC.

The genes are TRBV4-1 and TRBJ2-2; D is possibly TRBD1 (5 bases). The germline V gene encodes CDR1 MGHRA and CDR2 YSYEKL. This CDR3 is 16 amino acids long. Trimming removed 5 bases from V and 0 bases from J, with 13 bases in between. CDR3 coding DNA: TGCGCCAGCAGCGTGTCAGCGACAGCGAACACCGGGGAGCTGTTTTTT. The encoded protein is CASSVSATANTGELFF.

This clone showed up just a few times. V is TRBV18 and J is TRBJ1-5; 7 bases map to TRBD1. This CDR3 is built from 15 residues. Per the germline V gene, CDR1 is KGHSH and CDR2 is LQKENI. Unmatched junction bases numbered 3, after V lost 3 bases and J lost 1 base. The CDR3 bases are TGTGCCAGCTCACCCACAGGGGTAAGCAATCAGCCCCAGCATTTT. It translates to CASSPTGVSNQPQHF. Full variable domain (outside the CDR3, taken from reference TRBV18 and TRBJ1-5): NAGVMQNPRHLVRRRGQEARLRCSPMKGHSHVYWYRQLPEEGLKFMVYLQKENIIDESGMPKERFSAEFPKEGPSILRIQQVVRGDSAAYFCASSPTGVSNQPQHFGDGTRLSIL.

This clone was seen more than once but under ten times. V is TRBV15 and J is TRBJ2-6; D gene uncertain. The CDR3 has 18 residues. In germline, CDR1 is LNHNV, CDR2 YYDKDF (reference sequence). Deletions cut 3 bases from V and 0 bases from J, with 15 bases between. The CDR3: CATSSATEALSGANVLTF. DNA of the CDR3: TGTGCCACCAGCAGCGCCACAGAAGCCCTCTCTGGGGCCAACGTCCTGACTTTC.

This chain uses TRBV27 with TRBJ2-1, with TRBD2 identical over 11 bases. The germline CDR1 and CDR2 sequences are MNHEY and SMNVEV (reference sequence). After removal of 8 bases from V and 6 bases from J, the junction contained 6 bases not matched to a gene. The CDR3 totals 14 residues. The CDR3 here is CASGTSGSLNEQFF. The CDR3 nucleotides read TGTGCCAGCGGAACTAGCGGGAGCCTCAATGAGCAGTTCTTC.

This clone has a handful of counts. The chain links TRBV7-9 to TRBJ1-2, with D unclear. The germline CDR1 and CDR2 sequences are SEHNR and FQNEAQ (reference sequence). The CDR3 sequence is 14 residues long. V was trimmed by 1 base and J by 2 bases, leaving 8 bases between them. The CDR3 region has the DNA TGTGCCAGCAGCTTAGGTTTCGCGAACTATGGCTACACCTTC. It encodes CASSLGFANYGYTF.

With respect to this clone: This CDR3 is also generated by other DNA sequences in the sample. V gene TRBV5-1 combines with J gene TRBJ2-7, with a tentative D call TRBD2 (6 bases). Trimming pared 0 bases from V and 5 bases from J, leaving 6 bases between. Germline-derived CDR1 and CDR2 are SGHRS and YFSETQ. CDR3 length: 12 residues. DNA of the CDR3: TGCGCCAGCAGCTTGGCGGGGGACGAGCAGTACTTC. It specifies CASSLAGDEQYF.

This chain connects TRBV28 to TRBJ1-2; 7 bases align to TRBD1. V was clipped by 5 bases and J by 3 bases; unmatched bases: 9. This CDR3 is built from 15 residues. Germline V gene sequence: CDR1 MDHEN, CDR2 SYDVKM. Here the CDR3 DNA reads TGTGCCAGCAGTCCCCTCGACAGGGAGTACTATGGCTACACCTTC. Protein sequence: CASSPLDREYYGYTF.

In regard to this clone: Sequence at one end of the junction differs from germline and may be a read error. The chain couples TRBV2 to TRBJ1-2; 7 bases fit TRBD1. This CDR3 spans 16 amino acids. Germline values: CDR1 SNHLY, CDR2 FYNNEI. The DNA of the CDR3 is TGTGCCAGCAGGGAAGAGGGACAGTTGCTTAACTATGGCTACACCTTC. Amino acid sequence: CASREEGQLLNYGYTF.